Listed below are T cell receptor beta chains from one sample, sequenced in a study of CD8+ T cells in alopecia areata. Using immunoSEQ multiplex PCR, the repertoire was profiled, and TCRdb retains in-frame clones only, with some absent. The data hold tens of thousands of clones, with roughly 62% observed a single time. The specimen was CD4+ Tregs sorted from blood. These receptors originate from a human donor with alopecia areata. CDR3s include the opening cysteine and the closing phenylalanine or tryptophan. A D gene is named only where the DNA matches it firmly. Clone size is given for some rows only: seen once, a few or many times, or a class if the clone is expanded.

D gene	V gene	clone size	J gene	CDR3 protein	CDR3 DNA
TRBD1	TRBV5-4	few	TRBJ2-5	CASSKPGQGAETQYF	TGTGCCAGCAGCAAACCGGGACAGGGAGCGGAGACCCAGTACTTC
NA	TRBV7-8	NA	TRBJ2-1	CASSEPRGLDNEQFF	TGTGCCAGCAGCGAACCCCGGGGGCTTGACAATGAGCAGTTCTTC
NA	TRBV28	few	TRBJ2-1	CASKVVGSWNEQFF	TGTGCCAGCAAAGTAGTAGGGTCTTGGAATGAGCAGTTCTTC
NA	TRBV7-2	NA	TRBJ2-7	CASSLQAGDEQYF	TGTGCCAGCAGCCTTCAAGCAGGGGACGAGCAGTACTTC
NA	TRBV2	NA	TRBJ2-7	CASKLWPSSYEQYF	TGTGCCAGCAAATTGTGGCCGAGCTCCTACGAGCAGTACTTC
NA	TRBV5-1	NA	TRBJ1-5	CASSPEGRTQPQHF	TGCGCCAGCAGCCCGGAAGGGAGAACTCAGCCCCAGCATTTT
TRBD2	TRBV28	NA	TRBJ2-7	CASSTRTSFPYEQYF	TGTGCCAGCAGTACAAGGACTAGTTTCCCCTACGAGCAGTACTTC
TRBD1	TRBV28	medium-sized	TRBJ2-7	CASRDRYEQYF	TGTGCCAGCCGGGACAGGTACGAGCAGTACTTC
NA	TRBV7-3	once	TRBJ1-6	CASSLTGLGSPLHF	TGTGCCAGCAGCTTGACGGGGTTGGGTTCACCCCTCCACTTT
NA	TRBV7-9	NA	TRBJ2-6	CASSLGRESIGANVLTF	TGTGCCAGCAGCTTAGGTCGGGAATCCATCGGGGCCAACGTCCTGACTTTC
NA	TRBV28	NA	TRBJ1-3	CASSLRKGVSTGNTIYF	TGTGCCAGCAGTTTAAGGAAAGGCGTATCAACGGGAAACACCATATATTTT
NA	TRBV18	few	TRBJ2-1	CASSPTNYNEQFF	TGTGCCAGCTCACCTACCAACTATAATGAGCAGTTCTTC
TRBD2	TRBV28	NA	TRBJ2-6	CASSVAGLTSSGANVLTF	TGTGCCAGCAGTGTAGCGGGACTAACCAGCTCTGGGGCCAACGTCCTGACTTTC
TRBD1	TRBV11-2	NA	TRBJ1-2	CASSTRQGDGYTF	TGTGCCAGCAGCACAAGACAGGGCGACGGCTACACCTTC
NA	TRBV28	NA	TRBJ2-7	CASTTGIAEQYF	TGTGCCAGCACCACCGGGATCGCCGAGCAGTACTTC
NA	TRBV5-1	once	TRBJ2-3	CASSLVPLPDTQYF	TGCGCCAGCAGCTTGGTACCCCTCCCAGATACGCAGTATTTT
NA	TRBV27	few	TRBJ2-2	CASSLRAWRAGTGELFF	TGTGCCAGCAGTTTAAGGGCCTGGAGGGCTGGCACCGGGGAGCTGTTTTTT